Listed below are T cell receptor beta chains from one sample, sequenced in a study of blood T cell repertoires in COVID-19. The protocol was immunoSEQ multiplex PCR, while the TCRdb copy is restricted to in-frame clones and leaves out a portion. The table shows 110,000 to 150,000 clones, with about 89% occurring only once. Sequencing was performed on peripheral blood. Receptor source: a man aged 60 to 69 with active or convalescent COVID-19. Each CDR3 is given with its conserved first and last residue. D genes are given only for firm matches. Clone size is stated in some rows and not others, as once, few, many or a class when expanded.

TRBV21-1	NA	NA	TRBJ2-7	TGTGCCAGCAGCAAGGGCCTGGGGCCTTCCTACGAGCAGTACTTC	CASSKGLGPSYEQYF
TRBV28	NA	TRBD2	TRBJ2-1	TGTGCCAGCAGCCCCACTAGCGGGAGAGGGAATGAGCAGTTCTTC	CASSPTSGRGNEQFF
TRBV6-2/TRBV6-3	NA	TRBD2	TRBJ2-1	TGTGCCAGCAGTCCATCTAGCGGGGGGCTCTACAATGAGCAGTTCTTC	CASSPSSGGLYNEQFF
TRBV5-6	NA	NA	TRBJ2-7	TGTGCCAGCAGCCCAACGGGAGTCTACGAGCAGTACTTC	CASSPTGVYEQYF
TRBV18	NA	TRBD1	TRBJ1-1	TGTGCCAGCTCACCGGGACAGGGATTTGAAGCTTTCTTT	CASSPGQGFEAFF
TRBV28	once	TRBD1	TRBJ1-1	TGTGCCAGCAGTTTAATCGGCAGGGGGCAAGTATACACTGAAGCTTTCTTT	CASSLIGRGQVYTEAFF
TRBV30	NA	TRBD2	TRBJ2-7	TGTGCCTTAGCCGGGACTAGCGGGGGGGAGGTCTACGAGCAGTACTTC	CALAGTSGGEVYEQYF
TRBV6-5	NA	TRBD1	TRBJ1-1	TGTGCCAGCAGCGGTAGGGACAGGCGGGGCACTGAAGCTTTCTTT	CASSGRDRRGTEAFF
TRBV29-1	NA	TRBD1	TRBJ1-5	TGCAGCGTATCGGGACAGGGGTTTAATCAGCCCCAGCATTTT	CSVSGQGFNQPQHF
TRBV7-8	NA	NA	TRBJ1-5	TGTGCCAGCAGCTTAGGGGGCAGCCAGCCCCAGCATTTT	CASSLGGSQPQHF
TRBV23-1	NA	TRBD1	TRBJ2-5	TGCGCCAGCAGTCAATCCGACAGGGGGCCAGGGGAGACCCAGTACTTC	CASSQSDRGPGETQYF
TRBV10-3	NA	NA	TRBJ2-3	TGTGCCATCAGTGAGCAAGAGCATACGCAGTATTTT	CAISEQEHTQYF
TRBV28	NA	NA	TRBJ1-3	TGTGCCAGCAGGACACAGGCGGAAGGTGCTGGAAACACCATATATTTT	CASRTQAEGAGNTIYF
TRBV14	NA	TRBD1	TRBJ1-6	TGTGCCAGCAGCCAAGGACAGGGGGCTAATTCACCCCTCCACTTT	CASSQGQGANSPLHF
TRBV6-6	NA	NA	TRBJ2-7	TGTGCCAGCACCCAACAGGAAGGGGGATTTTACGAGCAGTACTTC	CASTQQEGGFYEQYF
TRBV3-1/TRBV3-2	NA	TRBD2	TRBJ2-1	TGTGCCAGCAGCCTTAGGGGTAGCGGGATATACAATGAGCAGTTCTTC	CASSLRGSGIYNEQFF
TRBV5-5	NA	TRBD1	TRBJ1-2	TGTGCCAGCAGCCTATGGGACAGGGGTGGCTATGGCTACACCTTC	CASSLWDRGGYGYTF
TRBV7-2	NA	NA	TRBJ2-5	TGTGCCAGCAGCTTAGCTCGGTCTGCTTGGGAGACCCAGTACTTC	CASSLARSAWETQYF
TRBV24-1	NA	NA	TRBJ2-3	TGTGCCACCAGTGATCCTGACCCGGTGCGGAGCACAGATACGCAGTATTTT	CATSDPDPVRSTDTQYF
TRBV6-4	NA	NA	TRBJ2-3	TGTGCCAGCAGCAGGGGGGCCAGCTTCACAGATACGCAGTATTTT	CASSRGASFTDTQYF
TRBV7-9	NA	TRBD1	TRBJ2-2	TGTGCCAGCAGCCCCTTGATGCCGGGACAGGGGGTGTCCGGGGAGCTGTTTTTT	CASSPLMPGQGVSGELFF
TRBV30	NA	NA	TRBJ1-2	TGTGCCTGGAGTGTCCTCGGGGTCTCTAGCTACACCTTC	CAWSVLGVSSYTF
TRBV30	NA	TRBD2	TRBJ2-7	TGTGCCTGGTCAGGGACTAGGATGGGCGAGCAGTACTTC	CAWSGTRMGEQYF
TRBV6-5	NA	NA	TRBJ1-1	TGTGCCAGCACCGAGGGGGGGGCGTGGAGCACTGAAGCTTTCTTT	CASTEGGAWSTEAFF
TRBV7-6	NA	TRBD1	TRBJ2-1	TGTGCCAGCAGCCTTAGTGGGGACAGCAATGAGCAGTTCTTC	CASSLSGDSNEQFF
TRBV24-1	NA	TRBD1	TRBJ1-2	TGTGCCACCAGTGCCTCCGGGACAGGGAAAACGTTTGGCTACACCTTC	CATSASGTGKTFGYTF
TRBV3-1/TRBV3-2	NA	TRBD2	TRBJ2-1	TGTGCCAGCAGCCGGCAGGGAGGGTCACATGAGCAGTTCTTC	CASSRQGGSHEQFF
TRBV19	NA	NA	TRBJ1-5	TGTGCCAGTAGTCCCCCAACAGACCGGTTTATCCCCCAGCATTTT	CASSPPTDRFIPQHF
TRBV27	NA	NA	TRBJ2-5	TGTGCCAGCAGTATAGGCGGGGGCGGGTTTCAGACCCAGTACTTC	CASSIGGGGFQTQYF
TRBV6-5	NA	TRBD1	TRBJ1-1	TGTGCCAGCAATCCCTTGGGGACCAGGGGGCAAGCTTTCTTT	CASNPLGTRGQAFF
TRBV2	NA	NA	TRBJ1-2	TGTGCCAGCAGTGAAACGGGGGTATGGGAGGGCTACACCTTC	CASSETGVWEGYTF
TRBV28	NA	NA	TRBJ1-6	TGTGCCAGCAGTTCCTATTCACCCCTCCACTTT	CASSSYSPLHF
TRBV3-1/TRBV3-2	NA	NA	TRBJ1-1	TGTGCCAGCAGCCAGACACAGGCTTTCTTT	CASSQTQAFF
TRBV7-9	NA	TRBD2	TRBJ2-3	TGTGCCAGCAGCCCAACTAGCGGAGGCACAGATACGCAGTATTTT	CASSPTSGGTDTQYF
TRBV18	many	TRBD1	TRBJ1-1	TGTGCCAGCTCACCACCGCGGCAGGGGGTTGTGGGGACTGAAGCTTTCTTT	CASSPPRQGVVGTEAFF
TRBV4-2	NA	TRBD2	TRBJ2-3	TGTGCCAGCAGCCGACTAGCGGGGGTTTCTAGCACAGATACGCAGTATTTT	CASSRLAGVSSTDTQYF
TRBV6-6	NA	NA	TRBJ1-2	TGTGCCAGCAGTTACTCCCCTCAGAATCGGGATGGCTACACCTTC	CASSYSPQNRDGYTF
TRBV28	few	NA	TRBJ2-1	TGTGCCAGCAGCCATGGACTAATCAATGAGCAGTTCTTC	CASSHGLINEQFF
TRBV18	once	NA	TRBJ1-1	TGTGCCAGCTCACCACCAGCAGGGTTCGGCACTGAAGCTTTCTTT	CASSPPAGFGTEAFF
TRBV2	NA	NA	TRBJ1-2	TGTGCCAGCAATTTAAGGACAGCAAGTTATGGCTACACCTTC	CASNLRTASYGYTF
TRBV19	NA	NA	TRBJ2-2	TGTGCCAGTAGTACCACCAGGGGCGGGGAGCTGTTTTTT	CASSTTRGGELFF
TRBV9	NA	NA	TRBJ2-7	TGTGCCAGCAGCGTAGGGTGGCAGGCAACCTACGAGCAGTACTTC	CASSVGWQATYEQYF
TRBV30	NA	NA	TRBJ2-2	TGTGCCTGGAATAGACAGTCGAACACCGGGGAGCTGTTTTTT	CAWNRQSNTGELFF
TRBV6-5	once	NA	TRBJ2-3	TGTGCCAGCAGGCGGGACCCTGGCACAGATACGCAGTATTTT	CASRRDPGTDTQYF
TRBV6-5	NA	TRBD1	TRBJ2-7	TGTGCCAGCAGCCAAGGGGGGACAGGGCTCTACGAGCAGTACTTC	CASSQGGTGLYEQYF
TRBV7-2	NA	NA	TRBJ2-7	TGTGCCAGCAGCTTAGCGCAGGGCAGCCAATACGAGCAGTACTTC	CASSLAQGSQYEQYF
TRBV7-9	NA	TRBD1	TRBJ2-7	TGTGCCAGCAGCACCCTCGGGACAGGGGCCTACGAGCAGTACTTC	CASSTLGTGAYEQYF
TRBV4-2	NA	NA	TRBJ2-3	TGTGCCAGCAGCCAGGACTATAAAAAGGGAGATACGCAGTATTTT	CASSQDYKKGDTQYF
TRBV4-2	NA	TRBD1	TRBJ1-3	TGTGCCAGCAGCTCCCGGGACAGACCTGGGAACACCATATATTTT	CASSSRDRPGNTIYF
TRBV3-1/TRBV3-2	NA	TRBD2	TRBJ2-1	TGTGCCAGCAGCCAGGGGGGGACTAGCGGGTACCATGAGCAGTTCTTC	CASSQGGTSGYHEQFF
TRBV27	NA	TRBD2	TRBJ2-3	TGTGCCAGCAGTTTTCCGGGAGGCAGCACAGATACGCAGTATTTT	CASSFPGGSTDTQYF
TRBV9	many	NA	TRBJ1-6	TGTGCCAGCAGCGAGGGGGGGAATTCACCCCTCCACTTT	CASSEGGNSPLHF
TRBV7-4	NA	NA	TRBJ1-1	TGTGCCAGCAGCTTAATACAGGGAAGGTCGGGGAACACTGAAGCTTTCTTT	CASSLIQGRSGNTEAFF